The rows below give T cell receptor beta chains drawn from one sample of a study of OX40 agonist ivuxolimab in advanced cancers. TCRdb keeps only in-frame clones here, not all; method: immunoSEQ multiplex PCR. The sample lists 65,000 to 100,000 clones; about 80% were seen once. This sample comprised CD4+ or CD8+ T cells sorted from blood, obtained in a trial of the OX40 agonist ivuxolimab. These receptors came from an adult with an advanced solid tumor such as melanoma, head and neck, liver or kidney cancer. Each CDR3 is given with its conserved first and last residue. The D gene is left open where the match is weak. Clone sizes are given selectively: once, few, many, or a class where the clone is expanded.

V	size	J	D	DNA	CDR3
TRBV30	few	TRBJ2-1	NA	TGTGCCTGGAGTGATGGGACGTCCTTCTACAATGAGCAGTTCTTC	CAWSDGTSFYNEQFF
TRBV5-6	NA	TRBJ1-4	NA	TGTGCCAGCAGCGGACTGTCCGTTAATGAAAAACTGTTTTTT	CASSGLSVNEKLFF
TRBV7-2	NA	TRBJ2-1	TRBD2	TGTGCCAGCAGCTCCACCGGGACTAACTACAATGAGCAGTTCTTC	CASSSTGTNYNEQFF
TRBV6-6	once	TRBJ2-4	NA	TGTGCCAGCAGTTACTCATTGGATATTGGCATTCAGTACTTC	CASSYSLDIGIQYF
TRBV4-3	NA	TRBJ1-2	TRBD1	TGCGCCAGCAGCCAAGGGACAGGGGACCACTATGGCTACACCTTC	CASSQGTGDHYGYTF
TRBV14	NA	TRBJ2-7	TRBD2	TGTGCCAGCAGCCTTACTAGCGGGAGGTTCGACGAGCAGTACTTC	CASSLTSGRFDEQYF
TRBV30	NA	TRBJ2-2	NA	TGTGCCTGGGATTACGGGGAGCTGTTTTTT	CAWDYGELFF
TRBV7-9	NA	TRBJ2-3	TRBD1	TGTGCCAGCAGCCCCGGACAGGTTACAGATACGCAGTATTTT	CASSPGQVTDTQYF
TRBV10-1	NA	TRBJ2-5	NA	TGCGCCAGCAGTGATTGGGGAGGCCAAGAGACCCAGTACTTC	CASSDWGGQETQYF
TRBV13	NA	TRBJ2-5	NA	TGTGCCAGCAGCCCCGACAGGGACTCGGGGCAAGAGACCCAGTACTTC	CASSPDRDSGQETQYF
TRBV4-2	NA	TRBJ2-2	NA	TGTGCCAGCAGCCACGGACGGAACACCGGGGAGCTGTTTTTT	CASSHGRNTGELFF
TRBV28	NA	TRBJ2-7	NA	TGTGCCAGCAGGGAGGACTACGAGCAGTACTTC	CASREDYEQYF
TRBV11-3	NA	TRBJ2-3	NA	TGTGCCAGCAGCTCTCGACTAGCAGATACGCAGTATTTT	CASSSRLADTQYF
TRBV5-1	NA	TRBJ2-3	NA	TGCGCCAGCAGCTTGGCCCTGGATCCGGGAACGGATACGCAGTATTTT	CASSLALDPGTDTQYF
TRBV5-6	NA	TRBJ2-6	TRBD1	TGTGCCAGCGCCTTACGGGGACAGACCCCCGTCCTGACTTTC	CASALRGQTPVLTF
TRBV19	NA	TRBJ2-3	NA	TGTGCCAGTAGTACGGCCGGGGCAGATACGCAGTATTTT	CASSTAGADTQYF
TRBV2	NA	TRBJ1-1	NA	TGTGCCAGCAGTTTACAGGCCTTCAACACTGAAGCTTTCTTT	CASSLQAFNTEAFF
TRBV7-9	NA	TRBJ2-7	NA	TGTGCCAGCGCTAGAGGGGGGAGTTCCTACGAGCAGTACTTC	CASARGGSSYEQYF
TRBV2	few	TRBJ1-5	NA	TGTGCCAGCAGGAACCAGGGGAATAGCAATCAGCCCCAGCATTTT	CASRNQGNSNQPQHF
TRBV11-2	NA	TRBJ1-2	TRBD1	TGTGCCAGCAGCCCGGGACAGGGGCCCTATGGCTACACCTTC	CASSPGQGPYGYTF
TRBV6-6	NA	TRBJ2-1	NA	TGTGCCAGCAGTTACTCAGGGGGGACTGAGCAGTTCTTC	CASSYSGGTEQFF
TRBV11-2	NA	TRBJ1-2	NA	TGTGCCAGCAGCCTAGGGGAGGGTAGCTATGGCTACACCTTC	CASSLGEGSYGYTF
TRBV7-9	NA	TRBJ1-1	NA	TGTGCCAGCAGCCAGACAAGGGATTGGACTGAAGCTTTCTTT	CASSQTRDWTEAFF
TRBV2	once	TRBJ1-1	NA	TGTGCCAGCATAAAAGCTGGGTCGACTGAAGCTTTCTTT	CASIKAGSTEAFF
TRBV5-4	NA	TRBJ1-4	NA	TGTGCCAGCAGCCCGATGGGGGTCGGTATTGAAAAACTGTTTTTT	CASSPMGVGIEKLFF
TRBV6-1	NA	TRBJ1-4	NA	TGTGCCATCGAATCAGGGACTTTTAATGAAAAACTGTTTTTT	CAIESGTFNEKLFF
TRBV7-9	NA	TRBJ2-7	TRBD1	TGTGCCAGCAGCTGGGGACAGGGGAGCTCCTACGAGCAGTACTTC	CASSWGQGSSYEQYF
TRBV18	NA	TRBJ1-6	NA	TGTGCCAGCTCCCCGGAAGACTCACCCCTCCACTTT	CASSPEDSPLHF
TRBV6-1	NA	TRBJ1-2	NA	TGTGCCAGCAGTCTCGGACAGACTAGCTATGGCTACACCTTC	CASSLGQTSYGYTF
TRBV28	once	TRBJ1-4	NA	TGTGCCAGCAGTTTATGGAATGAAAAACTGTTTTTT	CASSLWNEKLFF
TRBV27	NA	TRBJ2-7	NA	TGTGCCAGCAGCTCCGGGACAAAAACCTACGAGCAGTACTTC	CASSSGTKTYEQYF
TRBV19	NA	TRBJ1-1	NA	TGTGCCAGTAGTATAGCAGGGATAGGCGAAGCTTTCTTT	CASSIAGIGEAFF